Listed here is a single T cell receptor (beta chain). Its antigen is still unknown. No base-level quality is on record; no much larger clone is a single base apart. The data were obtained in a study of blood T cell repertoires in COVID-19 (dated by TCRdb to 2018 to 2021). Turning to the overall study: Samples covering the acute and convalescent phases of COVID-19 were provided by collaborators in the United States, Italy and Spain. Where available, HLA class I and class II types were taken from metadata supplied by the sample provider and were not determined by assay-based typing. Samples were obtained from the ongoing ImmuneRACE study (first 160 participants) and from about 1,300 subjects provided by 6 global collaborators. The material from the prospective study consisted of cDNA or gDNA derived from T cells, B-cell-depleted T cells, or PBMCs. The dataset comprised deeply sampled blood TCRbeta repertoires from subjects exposed to, actively infected with, or recovered from COVID-19. A freely available public database, intended as a resource for researchers studying the immune response to SARS-CoV-2, is where the repertoires were released. A de-identified subject ID, COVID-19 status, age in years and sex were almost always included in the sample metadata. What the work shows at the level of the full study, not this receptor alone: Clinical and demographic metadata were provided uncurated, with the amount varying by source and participant.

The CDR3, cysteine through phenylalanine, is 16 amino acids long. Of all the DNA, just the CDR3 is kept, 48 bases in frame from base 1. Reading the germline V gene gives CDR1 SGHAT and CDR2 FQNNGV. V is clipped by 5 bases and J by 7 bases, and the sequence between their germline boundaries is 18 bases long. TCRbeta CDR3 regions were amplified from genomic DNA by means of the immunoSEQ Assay, a bias-controlled multiplex PCR. The paper's data handling went like this. The number of nucleated cells in each sample was estimated from the amplification of reference gene primers within the assay. Sequence reads were collapsed and filtered to measure the absolute abundance of every unique TCRbeta CDR3 rearrangement. For each sample, productive Simpson clonality was calculated as the square root of Simpson's diversity index across productive rearrangements. This is the immuneACCESS table as TCRdb keeps it, with only in-frame sequences that have V and J called. A part of the clones is gone; compared with another copy, unresolved V genes explain less than half, and the rest is unexplained. The V and J calls and clone size were taken over from that table, and D and trimming were inferred from the DNA. This sample is represented by 60,000 or so clones; about 78% of them were singletons. The leading ten clones occupy about 5.3% of the sample.

Each collaborating institution followed its own protocols to collect whole blood in K2EDTA tubes. For TCRbeta analysis, collaborators shipped samples in one of three forms: frozen whole blood, isolated PBMCs, or DNA extracted from either of those sample types. The rearranged segments are TRBV11-2 and TRBJ1-6; D gene: possibly TRBD1, on 6 matching bases. The source material was peripheral blood. The sequence came from a human donor in a cohort sampled during active COVID-19. The DNA is TGTGCCAGCAGCCCTACGACCGGGCAGGGGAATTCACCCCTCCACTTT. Its translation reads: CASSPTTGQGNSPLHF. The reference TRBV11-2 and TRBJ1-6 proteins fill in what lies around the CDR3, so the full variable domain reads EAGVAQSPRYKIIEKRQSVAFWCNPISGHATLYWYQQILGQGPKLLIQFQNNGVVDDSQLPKDRFSAERLKGVDSTLKIQPAKLEDSAVYLCASSPTTGQGNSPLHFGNGTRLTVT.